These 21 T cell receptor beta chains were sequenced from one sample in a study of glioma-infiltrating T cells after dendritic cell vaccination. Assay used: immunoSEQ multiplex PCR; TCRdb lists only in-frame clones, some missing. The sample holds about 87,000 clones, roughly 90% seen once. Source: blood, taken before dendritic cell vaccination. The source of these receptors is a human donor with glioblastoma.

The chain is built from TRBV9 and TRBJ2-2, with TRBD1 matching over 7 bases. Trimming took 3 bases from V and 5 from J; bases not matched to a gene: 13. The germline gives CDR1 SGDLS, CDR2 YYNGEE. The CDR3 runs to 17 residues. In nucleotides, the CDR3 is TGTGCCAGCAGCGACGCTCCGTCGACAGGGAATACCGGGGAGCTGTTTTTT. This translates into CASSDAPSTGNTGELFF.

CDR3 bases: TGCGCCAGCAAGGGGGAGACCCAGTACTTC. Translating gives CASKGETQYF. This sequence joins TRBV5-1 and TRBJ2-5, with a possible D match to TRBD1 (5 bases). In germline, CDR1 is SGHRS, CDR2 YFSETQ. The CDR3 loop spans 10 amino acids. The V end lost 6 bases, the J end lost 5 bases, and 5 bases lay between the germline ends.

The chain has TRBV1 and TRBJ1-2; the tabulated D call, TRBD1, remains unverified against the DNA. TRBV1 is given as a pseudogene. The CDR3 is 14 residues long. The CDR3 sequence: CTSSDRTGNYGYTF. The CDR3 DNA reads TGCACCAGCAGCGACCGGACAGGGAATTATGGCTACACCTTC.

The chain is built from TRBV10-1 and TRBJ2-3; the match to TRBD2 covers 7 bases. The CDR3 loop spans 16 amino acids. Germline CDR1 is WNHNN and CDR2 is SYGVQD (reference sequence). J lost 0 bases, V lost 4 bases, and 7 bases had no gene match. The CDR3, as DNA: TGCGCCAGCAGTGGGAGCGGGACTGTTAGCACAGATACGCAGTATTTT. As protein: CASSGSGTVSTDTQYF.

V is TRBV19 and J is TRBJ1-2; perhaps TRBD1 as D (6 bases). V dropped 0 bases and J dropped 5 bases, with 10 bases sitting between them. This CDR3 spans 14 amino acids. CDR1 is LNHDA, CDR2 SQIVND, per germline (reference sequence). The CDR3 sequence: CASSIDSDSYGYTF. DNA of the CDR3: TGTGCCAGTAGTATAGACTCGGACAGTTATGGCTACACCTTC.

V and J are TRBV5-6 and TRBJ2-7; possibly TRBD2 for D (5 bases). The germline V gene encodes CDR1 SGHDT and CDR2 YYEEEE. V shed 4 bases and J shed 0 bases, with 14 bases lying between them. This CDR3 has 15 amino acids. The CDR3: CASSRTGWSSYEQYF. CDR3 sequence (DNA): TGTGCCAGCAGCCGGACGGGGTGGAGCTCCTACGAGCAGTACTTC.

In nucleotides, the CDR3 is TGTGCCAGCAGCTTCGGGACAGGGGAAACTAACACAGATACGCAGTATTTT. Protein: CASSFGTGETNTDTQYF. The rearrangement links TRBV11-3 to TRBJ2-3, with 10 positions matching TRBD1. CDR3 length equals 17 residues. Looked up from germline, CDR1 is SGHNT and CDR2 is YENEEA. V lost 3 bases, J lost 2 bases, and 8 bases stayed unmatched.

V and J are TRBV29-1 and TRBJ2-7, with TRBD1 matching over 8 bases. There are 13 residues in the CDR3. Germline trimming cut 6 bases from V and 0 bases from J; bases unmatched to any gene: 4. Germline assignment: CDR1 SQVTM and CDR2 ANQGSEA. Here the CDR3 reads CSVGQGSSYEQYF. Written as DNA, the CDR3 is TGCAGCGTCGGACAGGGCTCCTCCTACGAGCAGTACTTC.

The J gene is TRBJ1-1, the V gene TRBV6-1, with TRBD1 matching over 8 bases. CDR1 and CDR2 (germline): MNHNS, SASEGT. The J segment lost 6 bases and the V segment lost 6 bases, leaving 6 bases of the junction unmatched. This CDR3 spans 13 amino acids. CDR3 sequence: CASRDRGQAEAFF. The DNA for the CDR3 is TGTGCCAGCAGAGACAGGGGTCAGGCTGAAGCTTTCTTT.

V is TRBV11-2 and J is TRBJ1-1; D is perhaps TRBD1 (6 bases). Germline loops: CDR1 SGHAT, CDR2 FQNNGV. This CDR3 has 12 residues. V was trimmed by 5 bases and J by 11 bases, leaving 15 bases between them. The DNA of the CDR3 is TGTGCCAGCAGCCCAGGGGACCGTGAGGCTTTCTTT. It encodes CASSPGDREAFF. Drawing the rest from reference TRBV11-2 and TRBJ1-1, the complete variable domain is EAGVAQSPRYKIIEKRQSVAFWCNPISGHATLYWYQQILGQGPKLLIQFQNNGVVDDSQLPKDRFSAERLKGVDSTLKIQPAKLEDSAVYLCASSPGDREAFFGQGTRLTVV.

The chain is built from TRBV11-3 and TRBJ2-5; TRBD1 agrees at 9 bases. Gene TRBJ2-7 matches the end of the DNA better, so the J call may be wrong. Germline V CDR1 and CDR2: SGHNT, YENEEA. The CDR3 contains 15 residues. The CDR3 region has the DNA TGTGCCAGCAGCCCGGAGGGACAGGGCTTCTACGAGCAGTACTTC. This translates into CASSPEGQGFYEQYF.

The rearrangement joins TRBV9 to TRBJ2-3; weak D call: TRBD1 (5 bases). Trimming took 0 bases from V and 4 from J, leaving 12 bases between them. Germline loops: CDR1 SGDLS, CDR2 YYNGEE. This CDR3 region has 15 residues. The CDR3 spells CASSVEAGWADTQYF. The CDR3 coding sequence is TGTGCCAGCAGCGTAGAAGCAGGGTGGGCAGATACGCAGTATTTT.

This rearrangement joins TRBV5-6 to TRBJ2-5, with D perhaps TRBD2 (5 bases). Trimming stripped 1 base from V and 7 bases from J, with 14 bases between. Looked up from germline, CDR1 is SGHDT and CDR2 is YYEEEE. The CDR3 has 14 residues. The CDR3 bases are TGTGCCAGCAGCTTGTGGGTGACTACTGGGACCCAGTACTTC. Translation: CASSLWVTTGTQYF.

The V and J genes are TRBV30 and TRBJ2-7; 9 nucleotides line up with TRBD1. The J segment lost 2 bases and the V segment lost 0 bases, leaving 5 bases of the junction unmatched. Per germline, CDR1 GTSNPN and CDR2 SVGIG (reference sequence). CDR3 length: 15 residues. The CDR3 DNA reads TGTGCCTGGAGTGTCCTGGGACAGGGTACCTACGAGCAGTACTTC. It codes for CAWSVLGQGTYEQYF.

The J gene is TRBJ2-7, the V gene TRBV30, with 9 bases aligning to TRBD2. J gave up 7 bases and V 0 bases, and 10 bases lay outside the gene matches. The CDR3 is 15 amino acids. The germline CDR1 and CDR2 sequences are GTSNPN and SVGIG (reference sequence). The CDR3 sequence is CAWSVLGSGGREQYF. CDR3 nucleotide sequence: TGTGCCTGGAGTGTACTGGGAAGCGGGGGGAGGGAGCAGTACTTC. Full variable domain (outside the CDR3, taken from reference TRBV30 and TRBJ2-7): SQTIHQWPATLVQPVGSPLSLECTVEGTSNPNLYWYRQAAGRGLQLLFYSVGIGQISSEVPQNLSASRPQDRQFILSSKKLLLSDSGFYLCAWSVLGSGGREQYFGPGTRLTVT.

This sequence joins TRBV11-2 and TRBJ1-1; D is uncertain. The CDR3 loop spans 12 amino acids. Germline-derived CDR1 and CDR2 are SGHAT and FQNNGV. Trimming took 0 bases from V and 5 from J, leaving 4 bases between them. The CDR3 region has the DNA TGTGCCAGCAGCTTAGAACAGACTGAAGCTTTCTTT. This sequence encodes CASSLEQTEAFF. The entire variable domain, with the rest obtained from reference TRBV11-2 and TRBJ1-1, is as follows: EAGVAQSPRYKIIEKRQSVAFWCNPISGHATLYWYQQILGQGPKLLIQFQNNGVVDDSQLPKDRFSAERLKGVDSTLKIQPAKLEDSAVYLCASSLEQTEAFFGQGTRLTVV.

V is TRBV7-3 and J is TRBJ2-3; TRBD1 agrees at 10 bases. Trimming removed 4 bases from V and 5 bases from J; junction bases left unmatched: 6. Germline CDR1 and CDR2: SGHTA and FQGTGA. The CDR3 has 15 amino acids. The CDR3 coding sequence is TGTGCCAGCAGCTCCGGGACAGGGGAGGGAGATACGCAGTATTTT. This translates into CASSSGTGEGDTQYF.

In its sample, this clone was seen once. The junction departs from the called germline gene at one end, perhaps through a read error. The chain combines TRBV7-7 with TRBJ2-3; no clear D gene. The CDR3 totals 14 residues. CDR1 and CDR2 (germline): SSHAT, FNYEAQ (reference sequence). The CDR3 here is CASSLSLSTDTQYF. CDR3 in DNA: TGTGCTAGCAGCTTATCCCTGAGCACAGATACGCAGTATTTT.

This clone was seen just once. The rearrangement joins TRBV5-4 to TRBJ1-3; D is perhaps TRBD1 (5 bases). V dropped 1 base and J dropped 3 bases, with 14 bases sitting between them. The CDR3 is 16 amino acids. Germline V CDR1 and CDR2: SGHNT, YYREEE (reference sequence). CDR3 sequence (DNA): TGTGCCAGCAGCTTGCATGGGGGGATGGGTGGAAACACCATATATTTT. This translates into CASSLHGGMGGNTIYF. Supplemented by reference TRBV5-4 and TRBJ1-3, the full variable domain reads ETGVTQSPTHLIKTRGQQVTLRCSSQSGHNTVSWYQQALGQGPQFIFQYYREEENGRGNFPPRFSGLQFPNYSSELNVNALELDDSALYLCASSLHGGMGGNTIYFGEGSWLTVV.

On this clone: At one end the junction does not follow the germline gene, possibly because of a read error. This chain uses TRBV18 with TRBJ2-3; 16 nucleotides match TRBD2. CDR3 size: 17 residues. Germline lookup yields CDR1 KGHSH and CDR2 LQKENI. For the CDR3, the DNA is TGTGCCAGCTCCCCACCCGGGACTAGCGGGAGGGCAGATACGCAGTATTTT. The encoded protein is CASSPPGTSGRADTQYF.

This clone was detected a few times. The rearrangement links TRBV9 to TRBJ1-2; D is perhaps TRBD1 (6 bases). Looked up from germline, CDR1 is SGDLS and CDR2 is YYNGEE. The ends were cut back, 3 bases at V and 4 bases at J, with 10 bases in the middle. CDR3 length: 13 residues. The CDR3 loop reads CASSGGQSYGYTF. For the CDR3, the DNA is TGTGCCAGCAGCGGCGGACAGTCCTATGGCTACACCTTC.